This T cell receptor beta chain was recorded in a study of response to subunit inactivated influenza vaccine. V was pared by 5 bases and J by 6 bases, with 23 bases of the junction left unmatched. This CDR3 comprises 22 residues. CDR1 MDHEN and CDR2 SYDVKM come from the germline V gene. TCRdb itself ran the RT-PCR reads through MiXCR, one entry per CDR3 protein. The sample lists roughly 630,000 distinct CDR3 sequences; 11% to 15% were seen once. Points from the study as a whole: Authors suggested each seasonal influenza vaccination recruits few new T cells.

Turning to this clonotype: No antigen is known for it.

The chain employs TRBV28 and TRBJ2-2; 14 positions agree with TRBD2. This specimen consisted of PBMCs from blood, obtained 14 days before vaccination. This sequence originates from a man between 45 and 60 years old who received an inactivated influenza vaccine. DNA of the CDR3: TGTGCCAGCAGTATACCCTCTTTCGGGACTAGCGGGAGATTGGTGGTGGCCGGGGAGCTGTTTTTT. Translation gives CASSIPSFGTSGRLVVAGELFF.